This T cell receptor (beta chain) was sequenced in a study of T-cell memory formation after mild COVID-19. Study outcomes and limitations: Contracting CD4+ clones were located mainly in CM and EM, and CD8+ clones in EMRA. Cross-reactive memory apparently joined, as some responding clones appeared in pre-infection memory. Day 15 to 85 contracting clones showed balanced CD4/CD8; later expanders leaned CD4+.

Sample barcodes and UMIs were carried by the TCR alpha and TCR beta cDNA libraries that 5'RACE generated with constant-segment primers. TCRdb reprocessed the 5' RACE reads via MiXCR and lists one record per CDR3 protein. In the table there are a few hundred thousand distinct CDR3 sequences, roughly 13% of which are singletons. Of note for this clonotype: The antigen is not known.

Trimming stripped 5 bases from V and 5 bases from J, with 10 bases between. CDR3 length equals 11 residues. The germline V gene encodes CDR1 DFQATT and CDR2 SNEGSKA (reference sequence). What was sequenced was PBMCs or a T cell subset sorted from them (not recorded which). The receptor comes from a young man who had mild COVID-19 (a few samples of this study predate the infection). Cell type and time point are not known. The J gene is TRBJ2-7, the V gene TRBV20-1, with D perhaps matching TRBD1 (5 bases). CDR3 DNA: TGCAGTGCTGGGGCACCCCACGAGCAGTACTTC. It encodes CSAGAPHEQYF.